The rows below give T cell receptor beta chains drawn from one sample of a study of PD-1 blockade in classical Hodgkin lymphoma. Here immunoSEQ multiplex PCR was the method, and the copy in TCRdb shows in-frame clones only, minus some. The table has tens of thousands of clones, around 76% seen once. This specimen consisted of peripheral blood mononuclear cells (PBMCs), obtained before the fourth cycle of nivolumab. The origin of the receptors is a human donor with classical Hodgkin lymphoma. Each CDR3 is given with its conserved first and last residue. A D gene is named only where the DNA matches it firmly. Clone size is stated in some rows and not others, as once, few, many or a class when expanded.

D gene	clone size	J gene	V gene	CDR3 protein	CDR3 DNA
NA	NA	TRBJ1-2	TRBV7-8	CASSLAYAVGYTF	TGTGCCAGCAGCTTAGCGTACGCGGTTGGCTACACCTTC
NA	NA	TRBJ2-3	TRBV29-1	CSVPQGPDTQYF	TGCAGCGTCCCTCAGGGCCCAGATACGCAGTATTTT
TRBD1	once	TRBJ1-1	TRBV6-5	CASGPGQGFIGTFF	TGTGCCAGCGGGCCGGGACAGGGATTTATCGGAACTTTCTTT
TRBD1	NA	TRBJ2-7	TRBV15	CATSRDEGTAYYEQYF	TGTGCCACCAGCAGAGATGAGGGGACAGCGTACTACGAGCAGTACTTC
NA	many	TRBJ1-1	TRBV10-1	CASSEPGPLNTEAFF	TGCGCCAGCAGTGAGCCGGGGCCCTTGAACACTGAAGCTTTCTTT
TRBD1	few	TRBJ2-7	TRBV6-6	CASRRRTGPYEQYF	TGTGCCAGCAGACGCAGGACAGGACCCTACGAGCAGTACTTC
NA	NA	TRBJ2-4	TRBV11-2	CASSLDQRSLPLAKNIQYF	TGTGCCAGCAGCTTAGATCAGCGGTCCTTACCTTTAGCCAAAAACATTCAGTACTTC
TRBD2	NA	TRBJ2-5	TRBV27	CASSLRGLGETQYF	TGTGCCAGCAGTTTACGCGGACTAGGCGAGACCCAGTACTTC
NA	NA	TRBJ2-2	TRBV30	CAWSVAPGELFF	TGTGCCTGGAGTGTAGCCCCCGGGGAGCTGTTTTTT
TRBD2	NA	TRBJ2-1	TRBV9	CASSVASGRPLF	TGTGCCAGCAGCGTAGCAAGCGGGAGGCCCCTCTTC
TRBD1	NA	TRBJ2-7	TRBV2	CATRPGTVFSYEQYF	TGTGCCACCAGGCCCGGGACAGTATTTTCCTACGAGCAGTACTTC
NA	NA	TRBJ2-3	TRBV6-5	CASSYTGTNPYF	TGTGCCAGCAGTTACACGGGGACAAACCCCTATTTT
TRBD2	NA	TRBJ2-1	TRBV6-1	CASSELGGLANTYNEQFF	TGTGCCAGCAGTGAATTAGGTGGACTAGCGAATACCTACAATGAGCAGTTCTTC
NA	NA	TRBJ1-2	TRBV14	CASSQVGGNHGYTF	TGTGCCAGCAGCCAAGTAGGGGGGAATCATGGCTACACCTTC
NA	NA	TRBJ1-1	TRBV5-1	CASSLGGVNTEAFF	TGCGCCAGCAGCTTGGGAGGGGTCAACACTGAAGCTTTCTTT
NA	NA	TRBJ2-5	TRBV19	CASKRTGGSGTQYF	TGTGCCAGTAAGCGGACAGGAGGTAGCGGGACCCAGTACTTC
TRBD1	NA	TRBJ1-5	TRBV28	CASSLFTGGDQPQHF	TGTGCCAGCAGTTTGTTCACAGGGGGGGATCAGCCCCAGCATTTT
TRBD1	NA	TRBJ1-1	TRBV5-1	CASSSPPEGTGVDTEAFF	TGCGCCAGCAGCTCCCCTCCAGAGGGGACAGGGGTAGACACTGAAGCTTTCTTT
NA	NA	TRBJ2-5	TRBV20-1	CSARTQETQYF	TGCAGTGCTAGAACCCAAGAGACCCAGTACTTC
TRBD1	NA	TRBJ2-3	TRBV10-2	CASGGQGTDTQYF	TGCGCCAGCGGGGGACAGGGGACAGATACGCAGTATTTT
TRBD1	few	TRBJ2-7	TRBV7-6	CASSLPGQDYEQYF	TGTGCCAGCAGCTTACCGGGACAGGACTACGAGCAGTACTTC
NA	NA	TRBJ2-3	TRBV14	CASSQGFFFTDTQYF	TGTGCCAGCAGCCAAGGATTTTTCTTCACAGATACGCAGTATTTT
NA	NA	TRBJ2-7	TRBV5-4	CASSLTSSYEQYF	TGTGCCAGCAGCTTGACGAGTTCCTACGAGCAGTACTTC
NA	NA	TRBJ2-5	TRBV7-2	CASSLGGFETQYF	TGTGCCAGCAGCTTGGGAGGCTTTGAGACCCAGTACTTC
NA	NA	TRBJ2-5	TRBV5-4	CASSLKGTAETQYF	TGTGCCAGCAGCTTGAAGGGGACGGCGGAGACCCAGTACTTC
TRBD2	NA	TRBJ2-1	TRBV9	CAINSGNDNEQFF	TGTGCCATAAATAGCGGGAATGACAATGAGCAGTTCTTC
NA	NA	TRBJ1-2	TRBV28	CASTGGAGFDGYTF	TGTGCCAGCACCGGGGGGGCAGGGTTCGATGGCTACACCTTC
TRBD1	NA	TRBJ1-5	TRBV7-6	CASSLWGGTGKYSNQPQHF	TGTGCCAGCAGCTTATGGGGCGGGACAGGAAAATATAGCAATCAGCCCCAGCATTTT
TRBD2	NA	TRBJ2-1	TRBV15	CATSERRGGLAGLAEQFF	TGTGCCACCAGCGAGAGAAGGGGGGGACTAGCGGGACTCGCTGAGCAGTTCTTC
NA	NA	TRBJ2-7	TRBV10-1	CASSPGLASDEQYF	TGCGCCAGCAGTCCAGGACTGGCATCGGACGAGCAGTACTTC